Presented here are 11 T cell receptor beta chains from one specimen sequenced in a study of molecular identifiers for immune sequencing clone quantification. TCRdb re-analysed the PCR reads in MiXCR, keeping a single row per CDR3 protein. The sample lists around 320,000 distinct CDR3 sequences, roughly a quarter occurring once. Sequencing was carried out using naive CD8+ T cells from blood, with Jurkat cell RNA spiked in. Subset reported: FACS-sorted CD8+CD4-CCR7+CD45RA+ naive T cells. These receptors all stem from a human donor in good health. Some libraries in this study had Jurkat cell RNA spiked in.

The chain is built from TRBV6-1 and TRBJ2-7; D tentatively fits TRBD1 or TRBD2 (5 bases each). Germline V lookup: CDR1 MNHNS, CDR2 SASEGT. This CDR3 has 15 amino acids. Trimming removed 7 bases from V and 0 bases from J, with 16 bases in between. CDR3 loop: CASKLTRDRSYEQYF. The CDR3 DNA reads as TGTGCCAGCAAGCTCACCCGGGACCGCTCCTACGAGCAGTACTTC.

The rearrangement joins TRBV7-9 to TRBJ2-7; tentatively, D is TRBD2 (6 bases). CDR1 is SEHNR and CDR2 is FQNEAQ in the germline V gene (reference sequence). This CDR3 region has 15 residues. Trimming removed 7 bases at V and 1 base at J, with 17 bases between. CDR3 nucleotide sequence: TGTGCCAGCAACCGCCGGGACTGGGGTTCCTACGAGCAGTACTTC. It codes for CASNRRDWGSYEQYF.

This clonotype was counted many times. CDR3 bases: TGTGCCAGCAGCCGACCGGGTCCAGATACGCAGTATTTT. Its protein product is CASSRPGPDTQYF. This sequence joins TRBV12-3 or TRBV12-4 and TRBJ2-3; D not resolved. Trimming shortened V by 6 bases and J by 4 bases, and 11 bases separated the two germline ends. The CDR3 extends over 13 amino acids.

This chain links TRBV24-1 with TRBJ2-1, with TRBD1 matching 7 bases. The CDR3 spans 13 residues. CDR1 is KGHDR, CDR2 SFDVKD, per germline. V shed 6 bases and J 9 bases; nucleotides not matched to a gene: 7. The CDR3 coding sequence is TGTGCCACCAGTTCTGGGACAGTGATTGAGCAGTTCTTC. Protein product: CATSSGTVIEQFF.

This clonotype was detected only a few times. This may be a read error, as it is one base from a much larger clone. This chain connects TRBV6-5 to TRBJ2-3; D could derive from TRBD1 or TRBD2 (6 bases each). CDR3 length: 14 residues. CDR1 and CDR2 (germline): MNHEY, SVGAGI. The CDR3 nucleotides read TGTGCCAGCAAGGAGGGGGTCACCACAGATTCGCAGTATTTT. Translation: CASKEGVTTDSQYF.

This rearrangement joins TRBV15 to TRBJ1-1; D is unclear. CDR3 length: 13 amino acids. Germline-derived CDR1 and CDR2 are LNHNV and YYDKDF (reference sequence). V lost 0 bases and J 8 bases, leaving 10 bases between the germline ends. The CDR3 region is CATSRDGAREAFF. The CDR3 bases are TGTGCCACCAGCAGAGATGGAGCCAGGGAAGCTTTCTTT.

This clonotype was counted at least ten times. The rearrangement joins TRBV25-1 to TRBJ2-5, with TRBD2 identical over 7 bases. J gave up 0 bases and V 1 base, and 5 bases lay outside the gene matches. Per germline, CDR1 MGHDK and CDR2 SYGVNS. The CDR3 runs 16 residues. In nucleotides, the CDR3 is TGTGCCAGCAGTGAATCCGTAGCGGGCTACCAAGAGACCCAGTACTTC. Residues: CASSESVAGYQETQYF.

In its sample, this clonotype was seen many times. The chain carries TRBV18 and TRBJ1-2; D is undetermined. The CDR3 is 14 amino acids. V was pared by 3 bases and J by 3 bases, with 11 bases between. CDR1 KGHSH and CDR2 LQKENI come from the germline V gene. The CDR3 reads CASSPSSEYYGYTF. The DNA of the CDR3 is TGTGCCAGCTCACCCTCGAGCGAATACTATGGCTACACCTTC. Drawing the rest from reference TRBV18 and TRBJ1-2, the complete variable domain is NAGVMQNPRHLVRRRGQEARLRCSPMKGHSHVYWYRQLPEEGLKFMVYLQKENIIDESGMPKERFSAEFPKEGPSILRIQQVVRGDSAAYFCASSPSSEYYGYTFGSGTRLTVV.

This clonotype came up many times. This chain links TRBV27 with TRBJ2-2; no reliable D call. Looked up from germline, CDR1 is MNHEY and CDR2 is SMNVEV (reference sequence). The CDR3 runs to 14 residues. V was shortened by 3 bases and J by 1 base, with 6 bases between the two germline ends. CDR3 in amino acids: CASSFGGNTGELFF. The CDR3 coding sequence is TGTGCCAGCAGTTTTGGCGGGAACACCGGGGAGCTGTTTTTT.

V gene TRBV12-3 or TRBV12-4 combines with J gene TRBJ2-4; D gene uncertain. This CDR3 spans 14 amino acids. V was shortened by 2 bases and J by 9 bases, with 14 bases between the two germline ends. The CDR3 spells CASSLPSLRGIQYF. The CDR3 nucleotides are TGTGCCAGCAGTTTACCTAGTCTCCGCGGCATTCAGTACTTC.

The chain employs TRBV6-5 and TRBJ2-7, with D perhaps being TRBD1 or TRBD2 (7 bases each). The CDR3 totals 16 residues. Germline CDR1 and CDR2: MNHEY and SVGAGI. V shed 2 bases and J shed 3 bases, with 17 bases lying between them. The DNA for the CDR3 is TGTGCCAGCAGTTACGGGGGGAGGGCAGGGGGCTACGAGCAGTACTTC. It is translated as CASSYGGRAGGYEQYF.